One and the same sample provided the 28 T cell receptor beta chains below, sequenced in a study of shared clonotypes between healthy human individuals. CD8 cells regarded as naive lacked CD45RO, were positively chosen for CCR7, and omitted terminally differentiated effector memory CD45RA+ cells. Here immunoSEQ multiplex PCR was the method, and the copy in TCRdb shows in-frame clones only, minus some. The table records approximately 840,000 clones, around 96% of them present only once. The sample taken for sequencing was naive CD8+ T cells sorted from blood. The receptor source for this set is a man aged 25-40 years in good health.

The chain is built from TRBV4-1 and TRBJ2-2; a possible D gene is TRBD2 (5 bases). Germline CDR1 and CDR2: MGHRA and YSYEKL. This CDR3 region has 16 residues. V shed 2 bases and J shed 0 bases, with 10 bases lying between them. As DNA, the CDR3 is TGCGCCAGCAGCCAAATACGGGGTACGAACACCGGGGAGCTGTTTTTT. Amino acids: CASSQIRGTNTGELFF.

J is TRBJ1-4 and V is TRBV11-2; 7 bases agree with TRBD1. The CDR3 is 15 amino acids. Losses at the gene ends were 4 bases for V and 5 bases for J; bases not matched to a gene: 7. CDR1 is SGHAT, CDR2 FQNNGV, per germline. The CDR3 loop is CASSSTGSLNEKLFF. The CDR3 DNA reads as TGTGCCAGCAGCTCGACAGGGTCCCTAAATGAAAAACTGTTTTTT.

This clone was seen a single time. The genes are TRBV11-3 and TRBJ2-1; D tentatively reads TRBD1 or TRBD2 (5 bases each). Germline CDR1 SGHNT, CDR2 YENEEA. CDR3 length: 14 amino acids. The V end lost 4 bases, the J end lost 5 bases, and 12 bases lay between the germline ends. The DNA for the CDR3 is TGTGCCAGCAGCTCCCGGGACCATAACAATGAGCAGTTCTTC. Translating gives CASSSRDHNNEQFF. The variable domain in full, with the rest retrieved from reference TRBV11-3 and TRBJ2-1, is EAGVVQSPRYKIIEKKQPVAFWCNPISGHNTLYWYLQNLGQGPELLIRYENEEAVDDSQLPKDRFSAERLKGVDSTLKIQPAELGDSAVYLCASSSRDHNNEQFFGPGTRLTVL.

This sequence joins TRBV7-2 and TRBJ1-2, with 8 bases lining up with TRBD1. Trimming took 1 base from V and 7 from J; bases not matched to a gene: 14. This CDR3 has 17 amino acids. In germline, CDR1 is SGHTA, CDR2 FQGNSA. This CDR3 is CASSLGTGPTGGGGYTF. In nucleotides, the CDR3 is TGTGCCAGCAGCTTAGGGACAGGACCTACAGGGGGTGGTGGCTACACCTTC.

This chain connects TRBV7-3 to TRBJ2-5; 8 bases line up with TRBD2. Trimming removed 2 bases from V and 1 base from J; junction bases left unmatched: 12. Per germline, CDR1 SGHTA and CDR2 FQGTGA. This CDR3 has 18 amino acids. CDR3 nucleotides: TGTGCCAGCAGCTTATCCCCCTATAGCGGGACCGGCCAAGAGACCCAGTACTTC. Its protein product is CASSLSPYSGTGQETQYF.

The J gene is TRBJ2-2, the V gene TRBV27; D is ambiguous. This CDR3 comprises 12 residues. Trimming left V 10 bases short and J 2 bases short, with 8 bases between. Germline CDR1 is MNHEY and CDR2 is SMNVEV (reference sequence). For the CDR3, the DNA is TGTGCCACCTCCGTCAACACCGGGGAGCTGTTTTTT. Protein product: CATSVNTGELFF.

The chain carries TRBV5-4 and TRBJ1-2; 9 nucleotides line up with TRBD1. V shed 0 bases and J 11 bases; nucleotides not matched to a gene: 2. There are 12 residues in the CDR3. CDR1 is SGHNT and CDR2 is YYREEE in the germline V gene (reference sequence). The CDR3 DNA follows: TGTGCCAGCAGCTTGGAAGGACAGGGGTACACCTTC. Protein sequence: CASSLEGQGYTF.

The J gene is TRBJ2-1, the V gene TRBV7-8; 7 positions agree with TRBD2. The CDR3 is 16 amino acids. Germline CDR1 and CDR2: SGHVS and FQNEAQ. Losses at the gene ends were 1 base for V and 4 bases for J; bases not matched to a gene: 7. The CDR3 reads CASSLEAGVTYNEQFF. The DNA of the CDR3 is TGTGCCAGCAGCTTAGAGGCGGGAGTAACATACAATGAGCAGTTCTTC.

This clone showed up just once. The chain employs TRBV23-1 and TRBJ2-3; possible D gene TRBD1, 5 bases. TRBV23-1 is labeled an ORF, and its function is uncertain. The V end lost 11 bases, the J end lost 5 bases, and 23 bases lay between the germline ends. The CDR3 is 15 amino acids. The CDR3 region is CARSRDAQGQDTQYF. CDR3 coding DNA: TGCGCCCGCTCCAGAGATGCGCAAGGACAAGATACGCAGTATTTT.

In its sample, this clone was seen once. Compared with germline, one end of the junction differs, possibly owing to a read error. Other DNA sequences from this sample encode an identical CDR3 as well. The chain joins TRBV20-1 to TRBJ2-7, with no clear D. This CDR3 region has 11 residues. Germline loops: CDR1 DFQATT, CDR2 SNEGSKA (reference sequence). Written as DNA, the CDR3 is TGCAGTGCTCGAGATTCCTACGAGCAGTACTTC. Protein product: CSARDSYEQYF.

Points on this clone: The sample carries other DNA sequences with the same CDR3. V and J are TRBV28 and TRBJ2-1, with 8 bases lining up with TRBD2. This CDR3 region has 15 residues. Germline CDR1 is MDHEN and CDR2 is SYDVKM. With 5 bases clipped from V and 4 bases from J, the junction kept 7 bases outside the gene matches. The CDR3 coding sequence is TGTGCCAGCAGTCTCCCCCCGGGAGGGTACAATGAGCAGTTCTTC. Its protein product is CASSLPPGGYNEQFF.

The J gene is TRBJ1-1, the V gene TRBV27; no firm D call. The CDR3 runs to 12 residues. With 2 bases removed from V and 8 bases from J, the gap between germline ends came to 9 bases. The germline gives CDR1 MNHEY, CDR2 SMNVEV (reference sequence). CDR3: CASSLLGREAFF. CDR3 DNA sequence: TGTGCCAGCAGTTTACTTGGCAGGGAAGCTTTCTTT.

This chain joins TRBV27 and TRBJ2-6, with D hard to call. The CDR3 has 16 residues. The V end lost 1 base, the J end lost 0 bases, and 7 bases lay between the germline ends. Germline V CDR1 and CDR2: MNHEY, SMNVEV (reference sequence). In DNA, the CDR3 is TGTGCCAGCAGTTTATTTTGGGCCTCTGGGGCCAACGTCCTGACTTTC. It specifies CASSLFWASGANVLTF.

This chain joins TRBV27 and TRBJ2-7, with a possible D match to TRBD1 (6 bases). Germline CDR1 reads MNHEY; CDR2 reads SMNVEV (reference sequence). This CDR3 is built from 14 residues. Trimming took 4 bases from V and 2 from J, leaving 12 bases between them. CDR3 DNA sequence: TGTGCCAGCAGTTATGCAGGGGCGGCCTACGAGCAGTACTTC. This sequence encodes CASSYAGAAYEQYF.

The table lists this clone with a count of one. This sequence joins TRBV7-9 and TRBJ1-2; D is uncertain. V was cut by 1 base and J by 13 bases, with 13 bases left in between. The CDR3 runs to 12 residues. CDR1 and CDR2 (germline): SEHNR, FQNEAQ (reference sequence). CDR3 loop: CASSLDAVAFTF. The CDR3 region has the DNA TGTGCCAGCAGCTTAGACGCAGTTGCGTTCACCTTC.

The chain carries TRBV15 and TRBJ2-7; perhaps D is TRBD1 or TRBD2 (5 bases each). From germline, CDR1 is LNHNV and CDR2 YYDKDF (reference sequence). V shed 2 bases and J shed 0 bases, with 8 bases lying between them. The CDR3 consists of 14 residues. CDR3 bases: TGTGCCACCAGCAGAAGGGACCGCTCCTACGAGCAGTACTTC. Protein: CATSRRDRSYEQYF.

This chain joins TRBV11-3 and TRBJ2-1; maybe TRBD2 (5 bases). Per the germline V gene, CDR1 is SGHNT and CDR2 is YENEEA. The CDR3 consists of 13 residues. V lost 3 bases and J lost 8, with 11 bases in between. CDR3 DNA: TGTGCCAGCAGCTTTACGGCGGGCCATGAGCAGTTCTTC. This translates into CASSFTAGHEQFF.

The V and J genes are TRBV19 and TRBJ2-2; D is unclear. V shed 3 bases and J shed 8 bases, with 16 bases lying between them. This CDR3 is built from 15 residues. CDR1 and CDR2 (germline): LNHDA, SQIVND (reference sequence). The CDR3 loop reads CASSMRIHDVGELFF. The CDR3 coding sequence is TGTGCCAGTAGTATGAGAATCCACGACGTTGGGGAGCTGTTTTTT.

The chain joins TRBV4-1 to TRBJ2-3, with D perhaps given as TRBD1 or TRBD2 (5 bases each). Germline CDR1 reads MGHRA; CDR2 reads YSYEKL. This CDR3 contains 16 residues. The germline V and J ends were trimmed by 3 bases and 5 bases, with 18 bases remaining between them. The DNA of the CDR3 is TGCGCCAGCAGCCACAGGCCGTCGGGGCCGGGAGATACGCAGTATTTT. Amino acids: CASSHRPSGPGDTQYF.

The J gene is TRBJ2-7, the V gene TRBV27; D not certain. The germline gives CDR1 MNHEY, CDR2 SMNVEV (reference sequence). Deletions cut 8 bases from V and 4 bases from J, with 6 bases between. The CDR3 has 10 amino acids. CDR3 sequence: CASGWYEQYF. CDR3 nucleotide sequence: TGTGCCAGCGGATGGTACGAGCAGTACTTC.

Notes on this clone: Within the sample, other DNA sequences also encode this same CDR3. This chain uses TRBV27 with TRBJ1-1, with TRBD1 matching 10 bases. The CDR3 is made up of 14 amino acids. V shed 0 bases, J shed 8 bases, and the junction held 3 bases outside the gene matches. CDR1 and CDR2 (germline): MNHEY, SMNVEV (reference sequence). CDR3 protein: CASSLSGTGAEAFF. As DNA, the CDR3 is TGTGCCAGCAGTTTATCGGGGACAGGGGCGGAAGCTTTCTTT.

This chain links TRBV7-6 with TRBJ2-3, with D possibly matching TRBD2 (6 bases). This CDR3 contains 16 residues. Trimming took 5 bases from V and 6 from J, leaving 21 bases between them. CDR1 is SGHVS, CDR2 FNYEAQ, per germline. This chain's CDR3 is CASSTSGVGDLDTQYF. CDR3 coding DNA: TGTGCCAGCAGCACCTCCGGGGTGGGGGACTTGGATACGCAGTATTTT.

The CDR3 DNA is TGTGCCAGCAGTTTCGACTCGAACAATGAGCAGTTCTTC. Residues: CASSFDSNNEQFF. V gene TRBV28 combines with J gene TRBJ2-1; D gene unclear. The CDR3 loop spans 13 amino acids. Germline V gives CDR1 MDHEN, CDR2 SYDVKM. The germline V and J ends were trimmed by 3 bases and 5 bases, with 8 bases remaining between them. Full variable domain (missing parts from reference TRBV28 and TRBJ2-1): DVKVTQSSRYLVKRTGEKVFLECVQDMDHENMFWYRQDPGLGLRLIYFSYDVKMKEKGDIPEGYSVSREKKERFSLILESASTNQTSMYLCASSFDSNNEQFFGPGTRLTVL.

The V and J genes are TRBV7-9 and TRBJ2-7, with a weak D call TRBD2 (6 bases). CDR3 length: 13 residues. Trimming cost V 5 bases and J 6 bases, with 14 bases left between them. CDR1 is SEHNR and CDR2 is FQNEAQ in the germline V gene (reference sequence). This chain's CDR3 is CASSQSGVAEQYF. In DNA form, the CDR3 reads TGTGCCAGCAGCCAGTCGGGAGTTGCCGAGCAGTACTTC.

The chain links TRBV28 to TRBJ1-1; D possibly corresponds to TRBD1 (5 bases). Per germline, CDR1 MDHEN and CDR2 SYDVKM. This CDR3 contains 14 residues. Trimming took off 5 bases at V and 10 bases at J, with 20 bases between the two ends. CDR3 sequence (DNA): TGTGCCAGCAGTCCACTACGGAGGGGCCTTGGAGCTTTCTTT. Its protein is CASSPLRRGLGAFF.

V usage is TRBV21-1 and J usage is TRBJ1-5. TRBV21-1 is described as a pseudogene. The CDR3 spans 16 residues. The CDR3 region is CASSKHSYRSNQPQHF. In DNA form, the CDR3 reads TGTGCCAGCAGCAAACATTCATACCGTAGCAATCAGCCCCAGCATTTT.

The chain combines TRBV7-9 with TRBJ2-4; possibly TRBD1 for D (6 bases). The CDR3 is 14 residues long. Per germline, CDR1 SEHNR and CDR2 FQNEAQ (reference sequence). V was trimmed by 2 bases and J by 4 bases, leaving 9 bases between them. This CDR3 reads CASSLSGQKNIQYF. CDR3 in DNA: TGTGCCAGCAGCTTATCTGGACAGAAAAACATTCAGTACTTC.

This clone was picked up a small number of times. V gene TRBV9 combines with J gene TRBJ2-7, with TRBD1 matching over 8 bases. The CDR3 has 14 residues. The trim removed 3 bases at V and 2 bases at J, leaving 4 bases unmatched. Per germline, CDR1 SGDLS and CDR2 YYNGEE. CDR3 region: CASSAGGATYEQYF. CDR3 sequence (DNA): TGTGCCAGCAGCGCAGGGGGCGCGACCTACGAGCAGTACTTC. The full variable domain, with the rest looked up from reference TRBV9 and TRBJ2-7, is DSGVTQTPKHLITATGQRVTLRCSPRSGDLSVYWYQQSLDQGLQFLIQYYNGEERAKGNILERFSAQQFPDLHSELNLSSLELGDSALYFCASSAGGATYEQYFGPGTRLTVT.